The clone carrying this T cell receptor beta chain appeared many times. This entry belongs to a study of blood T cells in healthy people across ages. PCR was performed a second time for 7 to 11 cycles using a sample-barcoded 5' primer and a J-beta primer mix. Each CDR3 protein gets one entry after TCRdb re-called the 5' RACE reads with MiXCR. The sample lists hundreds of thousands of distinct CDR3 sequences, approximately 24% occurring once. Per germline, CDR1 DFQATT and CDR2 SNEGSKA (reference sequence). The CDR3 is made up of 13 amino acids. Trimming took 1 base from V and 1 from J, leaving 6 bases between them. These records were also assigned to another study, of T cells of mothers and their children.

The sequence was collected from a boy younger than 18 in good health. Sequences were obtained from blood. The chain joins TRBV20-1 to TRBJ2-3; D perhaps matches TRBD2 (5 bases). CDR3: CSARGSGTDTQYF. The CDR3 coding sequence is TGCAGTGCTAGAGGTAGCGGCACAGATACGCAGTATTTT.